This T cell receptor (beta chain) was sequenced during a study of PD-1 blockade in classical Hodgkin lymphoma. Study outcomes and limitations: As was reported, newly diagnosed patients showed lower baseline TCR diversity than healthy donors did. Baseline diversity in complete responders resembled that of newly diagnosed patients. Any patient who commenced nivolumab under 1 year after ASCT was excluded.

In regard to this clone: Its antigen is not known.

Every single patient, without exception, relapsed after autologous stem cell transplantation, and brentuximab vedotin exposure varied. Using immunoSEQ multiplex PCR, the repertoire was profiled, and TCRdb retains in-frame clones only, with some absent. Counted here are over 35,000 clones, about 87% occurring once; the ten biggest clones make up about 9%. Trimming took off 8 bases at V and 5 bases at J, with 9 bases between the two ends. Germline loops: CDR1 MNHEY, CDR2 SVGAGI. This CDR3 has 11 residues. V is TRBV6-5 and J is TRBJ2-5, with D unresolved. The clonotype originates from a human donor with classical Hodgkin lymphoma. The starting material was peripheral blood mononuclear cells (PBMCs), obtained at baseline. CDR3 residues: CASFYRETQYF. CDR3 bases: TGTGCCAGCTTCTACCGGGAGACCCAGTACTTC.